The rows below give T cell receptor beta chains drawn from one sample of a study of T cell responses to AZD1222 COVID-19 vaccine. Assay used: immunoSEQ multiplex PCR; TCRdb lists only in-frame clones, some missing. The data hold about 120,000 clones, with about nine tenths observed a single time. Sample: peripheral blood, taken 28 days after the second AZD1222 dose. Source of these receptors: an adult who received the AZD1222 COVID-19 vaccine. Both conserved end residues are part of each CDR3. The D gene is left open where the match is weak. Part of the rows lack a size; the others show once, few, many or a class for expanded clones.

CDR3nt: TGTGCCAGCAGCCAGGAGGGGCAGGAAAATGAAAAACTGTTTTTT
CDR3aa: CASSQEGQENEKLFF
j_gene: TRBJ1-4
abundance: .
d_gene: .
v_gene: TRBV3-1/TRBV3-2

CDR3nt: TGTGCCAGCAGATCACAGGGAGGGAGCAATCAGCCCCAGCATTTT
CDR3aa: CASRSQGGSNQPQHF
j_gene: TRBJ1-5
abundance: .
d_gene: .
v_gene: TRBV7-2

CDR3nt: TGTGCCAGCCACGTTTGGGATGGTGCTGGGGCCAACGTCCTGACTTTC
CDR3aa: CASHVWDGAGANVLTF
j_gene: TRBJ2-6
abundance: .
d_gene: .
v_gene: TRBV19

CDR3nt: TGTGCCAGCAGCCTCCCGGGTCAAGCTTTCTTT
CDR3aa: CASSLPGQAFF
j_gene: TRBJ1-1
abundance: once
d_gene: .
v_gene: TRBV3-1/TRBV3-2

CDR3nt: TGTGCCACCGCGGGTCTCCCAGGCCAGCCCCAGCATTTT
CDR3aa: CATAGLPGQPQHF
j_gene: TRBJ1-5
abundance: .
d_gene: .
v_gene: TRBV24-1

CDR3nt: TGTGCCAGTAGTATAGGGTTGCGGGGAGTGAGCTATGGCTACACCTTC
CDR3aa: CASSIGLRGVSYGYTF
j_gene: TRBJ1-2
abundance: .
d_gene: .
v_gene: TRBV19

CDR3nt: TGTGCCAGCGGGAGAGGGGCGATAGATACGCAGTATTTT
CDR3aa: CASGRGAIDTQYF
j_gene: TRBJ2-3
abundance: once
d_gene: .
v_gene: TRBV19

CDR3nt: TGTGCCAGCTTCCGGGACTACACCGGGGAGCTGTTTTTT
CDR3aa: CASFRDYTGELFF
j_gene: TRBJ2-2
abundance: .
d_gene: .
v_gene: TRBV6-5

CDR3nt: TGTGCCAGCAGACGAGACAGGGGGGGTCAGAACACTGAAGCTTTCTTT
CDR3aa: CASRRDRGGQNTEAFF
j_gene: TRBJ1-1
abundance: .
d_gene: TRBD1
v_gene: TRBV7-9

CDR3nt: TGTGCCAGCTCATGGGACAGCAACTATGGCTACACCTTC
CDR3aa: CASSWDSNYGYTF
j_gene: TRBJ1-2
abundance: .
d_gene: TRBD1
v_gene: TRBV18